This T cell receptor beta chain originates from a study of response to subunit inactivated influenza vaccine. The CDR3 loop spans 13 amino acids. Germline CDR1 reads SGHTA; CDR2 reads FQGNSA. In TCRdb, the RT-PCR reads were re-called with MiXCR into one record per CDR3 protein. Of approximately 480,000 distinct CDR3 sequences listed, 11% are singletons. This clonotype was detected a few times. One end of the junction fails to match germline, which may point to a read error. The specimen comprised PBMCs from blood, sampled about 40 days after vaccination. The J gene is TRBJ2-7, the V gene TRBV7-2, with a weak D call TRBD1 (5 bases). The sequence derives from a man aged 45 to 65 who received an inactivated influenza vaccine. CDR3 coding DNA: TGTGCCAGCAGCCGCTCCTCGTTGACAGAGCAATACTTC. Amino acid sequence: CASSRSSLTEQYF.